This T cell receptor (beta chain) emerged from a study of T cells in tuberculosis. Study background: CD1B tetramers identified T cells specific for mycobacterial lipid GMM.

The CDR3 runs to 15 residues. The V and J ends lost 4 bases and 3 bases, in that order; junction bases with no gene match: 4. Germline V lookup: CDR1 SEHNR, CDR2 FQNEAQ (reference sequence). Sorting used thawed, overnight-rested PBMC stained with anti-CD3, a viability dye and GMM-loaded CD1B tetramer. CD1B tetramers were loaded with Rhodococcus equi-derived C32 glucose monomycolate. Repertoires were generated with immunoSEQ multiplex PCR, while TCRdb's copy carries only in-frame clones and drops some. The table records approximately 59,000 clones, 80% to 85% of them present only once. What was sequenced was CD1b-GMM tetramer-negative cells sorted from PBMCs. The chain is built from TRBV7-9 and TRBJ2-2; 8 bases line up with TRBD1. This TCR derives from an adult woman with latent tuberculosis. The CDR3 nucleotides read TGTGCCAGCAGCTACGGGACAGGCTACACCGGGGAGCTGTTTTTT. Translating it yields CASSYGTGYTGELFF.